The T cell receptor beta chain described here comes from a study of cytomegalovirus exposure and HLA in healthy donors. Study in general: Previous work identified 95 million to 140 million unique TCR beta sequences from around 170 million T cells. Study findings and constraints: It was in a later analysis that TCR association rates were seen to vary by HLA locus, highest for DRB1 and lowest for HLA-C.

For this clone: Its antigen is undetermined.

PCR used 60 Vbeta primers and 13 Jbeta primers. The assay was immunoSEQ multiplex PCR, and TCRdb's table has in-frame clones only and misses some. The table lists about 210,000 clones, approximately 79% of them singletons. The TCR comes from a male donor in good health and CMV-seronegative. The sample was PBMCs.

CDR3 residues: CASSETWTGGSDEQYF. The CDR3 nucleotides read TGTGCCAGCAGTGAAACTTGGACAGGGGGCAGCGACGAGCAGTACTTC. This chain connects TRBV2 to TRBJ2-7, with 11 nucleotides matching TRBD1. V shed 2 bases, J shed 5 bases, and the junction held 8 bases outside the gene matches. The CDR3 has 16 amino acids. The germline CDR1 and CDR2 sequences are SNHLY and FYNNEI.